The present T cell receptor (beta chain) was sequenced within a study of T-cell reconstitution after alpha-beta-depleted transplantation in children. Study conclusions and caveats: T-cell numbers and diversity one year post-transplant derived largely from freshly generated T cells.

Library preparation (for TCRbeta) was performed with unique molecular identifiers. MiXCR, applied by TCRdb to the PCR reads, yields one record per CDR3 protein. The table includes about 830,000 distinct CDR3 sequences, roughly 15% detected once. This clonotype was counted only a few times. Its antigen is not known. CDR3 length equals 16 residues. V gave up 1 base and J gave up 1 base; unmatched junction bases: 4. In germline, CDR1 is SEHNR, CDR2 FQNEAQ (reference sequence). The chain recombines TRBV7-9 with TRBJ1-1; 9 bases map to TRBD1. Sequencing was performed on PBMCs, mostly from graft donor cells, taken 360 days after TCRalphabeta/CD19-depleted stem cell transplant. This receptor was identified in a male patient between 5 and 17 years old who had a stem cell transplant for acute lymphoblastic leukemia, so the T cells may come from the graft donor. This CDR3 is CASSLGPGQGNTEAFF. CDR3 bases: TGTGCCAGCAGCTTAGGTCCGGGACAGGGGAACACTGAAGCTTTCTTT.